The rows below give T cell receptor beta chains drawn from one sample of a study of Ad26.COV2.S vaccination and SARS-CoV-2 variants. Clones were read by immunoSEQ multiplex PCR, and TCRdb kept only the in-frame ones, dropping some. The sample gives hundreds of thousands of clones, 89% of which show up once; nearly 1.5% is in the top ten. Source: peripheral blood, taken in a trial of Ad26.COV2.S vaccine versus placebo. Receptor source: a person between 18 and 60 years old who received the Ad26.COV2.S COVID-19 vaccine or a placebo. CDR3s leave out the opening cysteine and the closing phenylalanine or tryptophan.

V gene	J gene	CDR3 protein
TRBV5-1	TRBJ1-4	ASSSRGGNEKLF
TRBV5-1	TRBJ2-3	ASRRDRGLSTDTQY
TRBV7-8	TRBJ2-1	ASSLRLAALDEQF
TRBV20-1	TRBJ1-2	SGQYYYGYT
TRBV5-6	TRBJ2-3	ASSQSFAGDRDTQY
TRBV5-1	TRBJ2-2	ASSTRQGSSIGELF
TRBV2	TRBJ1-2	ASTEQGARYGYT
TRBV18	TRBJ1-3	ASSSGTGGLNTIY
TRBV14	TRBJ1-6	ASSLRGTLNSPLH
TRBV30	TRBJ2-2	AWLENTGELF
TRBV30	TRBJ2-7	AWSVLGGSEQY
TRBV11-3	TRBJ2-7	ASSPGEGRGYEQY
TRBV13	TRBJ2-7	ASSPTIPYEQY
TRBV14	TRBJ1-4	ASSQDHRLGEKLF
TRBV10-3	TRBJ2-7	AARTGTSGGGSYEQY
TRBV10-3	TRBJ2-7	AIRDGIEQY
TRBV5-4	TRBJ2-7	ASSTLAEQY
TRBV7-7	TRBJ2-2	ASSSDSGTVRTGELF
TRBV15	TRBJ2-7	ATSREGGGITYEQY
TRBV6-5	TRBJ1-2	ASSYSRADYGYT
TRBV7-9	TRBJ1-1	ASSPQGALAEAF
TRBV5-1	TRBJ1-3	ASSLGRASGNTIY
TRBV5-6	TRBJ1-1	ASSFGTGTVNTEAF
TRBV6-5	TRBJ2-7	ASSRIAGPYEQY
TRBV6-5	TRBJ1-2	ASSYTGGLYGYT
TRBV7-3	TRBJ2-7	ASRQGAGYEQY
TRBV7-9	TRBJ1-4	ASSRLATNEKLF
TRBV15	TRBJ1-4	ATSREALGGRTNEKLF
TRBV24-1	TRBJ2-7	ATSDFKGYEQY
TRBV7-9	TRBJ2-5	ASTPEAAIGETQY
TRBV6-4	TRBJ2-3	ASSDQSTDTQY
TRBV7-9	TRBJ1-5	ASSSLGQNQPQH
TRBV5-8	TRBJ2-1	ASSLAPLLSGSGNEQF
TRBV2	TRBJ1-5	ASSEETGDRPQH
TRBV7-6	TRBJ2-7	ASSNVGQDPYEQY
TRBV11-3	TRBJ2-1	ASSTRTSGGNNEQF
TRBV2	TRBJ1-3	ASLQGGGNTIY
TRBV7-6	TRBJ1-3	ASSLSPDPSGNTMY
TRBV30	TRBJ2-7	AWSVQGVYEQY
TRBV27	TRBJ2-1	ASRGTGRNEQF
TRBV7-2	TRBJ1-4	ASSSQGAVWEKLF
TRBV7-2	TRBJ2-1	ASSLAQGTNEQF
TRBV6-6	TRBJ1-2	ASSYVLDGYYGYT
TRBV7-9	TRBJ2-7	ASSPSGRGGEQY